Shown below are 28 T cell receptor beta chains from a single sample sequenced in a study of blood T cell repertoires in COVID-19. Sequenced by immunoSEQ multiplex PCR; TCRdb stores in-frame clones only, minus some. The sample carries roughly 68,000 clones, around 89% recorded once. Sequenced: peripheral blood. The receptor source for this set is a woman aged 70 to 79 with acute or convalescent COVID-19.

The CDR3 loop reads CASRLGRQGGKSNYGYTF. DNA for the CDR3: TGTGCAAGTCGCTTAGGTCGGCAGGGAGGAAAATCTAACTATGGCTACACCTTC. The rearrangement joins TRBV12-2 to TRBJ1-2. TRBV12-2 is reported as a pseudogene. CDR3 size: 18 residues.

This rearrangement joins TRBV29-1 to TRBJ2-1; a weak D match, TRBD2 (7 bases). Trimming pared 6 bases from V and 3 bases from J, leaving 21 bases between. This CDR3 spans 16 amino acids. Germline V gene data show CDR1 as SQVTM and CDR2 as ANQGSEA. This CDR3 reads CSVQGGEASVYNEQFF. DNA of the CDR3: TGCAGCGTCCAAGGGGGGGAGGCCTCCGTCTACAATGAGCAGTTCTTC.

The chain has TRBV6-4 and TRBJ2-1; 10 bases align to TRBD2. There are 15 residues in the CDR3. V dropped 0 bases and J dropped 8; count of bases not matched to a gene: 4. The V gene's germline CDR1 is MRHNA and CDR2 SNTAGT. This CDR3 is CASSDSAGGQDEQFF. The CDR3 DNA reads TGTGCCAGCAGTGACTCAGCGGGGGGGCAGGATGAGCAGTTCTTC.

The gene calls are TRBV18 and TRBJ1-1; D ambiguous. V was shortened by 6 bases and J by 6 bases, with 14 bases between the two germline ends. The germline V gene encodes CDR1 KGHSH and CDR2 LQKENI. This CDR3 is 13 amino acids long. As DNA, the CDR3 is TGTGCCAGCTCCCCCACCTCTAACGCTGAAGCTTTCTTT. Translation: CASSPTSNAEAFF. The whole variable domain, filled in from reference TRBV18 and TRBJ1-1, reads NAGVMQNPRHLVRRRGQEARLRCSPMKGHSHVYWYRQLPEEGLKFMVYLQKENIIDESGMPKERFSAEFPKEGPSILRIQQVVRGDSAAYFCASSPTSNAEAFFGQGTRLTVV.

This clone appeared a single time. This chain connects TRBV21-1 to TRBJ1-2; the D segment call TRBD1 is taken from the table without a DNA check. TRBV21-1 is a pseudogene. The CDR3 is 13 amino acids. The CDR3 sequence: CASSRSGVYGYTF. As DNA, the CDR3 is TGTGCCAGCAGCAGGTCAGGGGTCTATGGCTACACCTTC.

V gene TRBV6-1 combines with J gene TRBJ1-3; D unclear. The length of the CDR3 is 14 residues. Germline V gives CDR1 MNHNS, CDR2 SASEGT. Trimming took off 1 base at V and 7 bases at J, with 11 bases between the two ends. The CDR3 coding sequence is TGTGCCAGCAGTGAAGGAGCGGGAAGTAACACCATATATTTT. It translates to CASSEGAGSNTIYF.

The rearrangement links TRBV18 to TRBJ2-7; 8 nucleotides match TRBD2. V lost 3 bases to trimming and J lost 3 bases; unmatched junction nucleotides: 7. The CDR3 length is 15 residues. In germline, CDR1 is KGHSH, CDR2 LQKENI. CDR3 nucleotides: TGTGCCAGCTCACCGGGGACTAGTTCTCTCTACGAGCAGTACTTC. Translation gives CASSPGTSSLYEQYF.

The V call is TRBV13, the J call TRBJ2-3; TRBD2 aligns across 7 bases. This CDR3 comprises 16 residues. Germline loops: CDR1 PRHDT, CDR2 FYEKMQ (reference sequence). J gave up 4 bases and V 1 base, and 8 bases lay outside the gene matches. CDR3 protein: CASSLVGQGGSDTQYF. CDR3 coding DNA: TGTGCCAGCAGCTTAGTGGGGCAGGGAGGGTCAGATACGCAGTATTTT.

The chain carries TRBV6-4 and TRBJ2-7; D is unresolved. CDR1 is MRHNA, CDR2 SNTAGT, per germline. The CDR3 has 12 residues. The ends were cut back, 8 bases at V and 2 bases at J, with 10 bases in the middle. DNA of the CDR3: TGTGCCAGCCCGACATGGGCCTACGAGCAGTACTTC. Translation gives CASPTWAYEQYF.

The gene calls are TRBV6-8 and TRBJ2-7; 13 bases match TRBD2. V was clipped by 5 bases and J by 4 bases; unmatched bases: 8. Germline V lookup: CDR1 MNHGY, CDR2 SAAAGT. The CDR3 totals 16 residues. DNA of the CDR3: TGTGCCAGCAGTACCCGGACTAGCGGGAGAAAGTACGAGCAGTACTTC. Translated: CASSTRTSGRKYEQYF.

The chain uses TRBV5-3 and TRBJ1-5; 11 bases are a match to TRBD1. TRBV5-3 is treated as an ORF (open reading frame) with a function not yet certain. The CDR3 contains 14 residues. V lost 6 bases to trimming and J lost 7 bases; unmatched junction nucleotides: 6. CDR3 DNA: TGTGCCAGAACCGGACAGGGGGCGAACCAGCCCCAGCATTTT. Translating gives CARTGQGANQPQHF.

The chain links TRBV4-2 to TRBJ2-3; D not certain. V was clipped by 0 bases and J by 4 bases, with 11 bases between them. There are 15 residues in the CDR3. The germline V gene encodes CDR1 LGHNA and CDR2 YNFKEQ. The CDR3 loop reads CASSQDMLVADTQYF. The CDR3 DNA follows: TGTGCCAGCAGCCAAGATATGTTAGTGGCAGATACGCAGTATTTT.

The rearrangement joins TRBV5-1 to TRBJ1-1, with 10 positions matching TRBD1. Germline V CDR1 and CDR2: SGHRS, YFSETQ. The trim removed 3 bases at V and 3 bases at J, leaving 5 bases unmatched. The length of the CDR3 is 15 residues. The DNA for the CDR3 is TGCGCCAGCAGCTGGACAGGGGGGAAAGACACTGAAGCTTTCTTT. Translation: CASSWTGGKDTEAFF.

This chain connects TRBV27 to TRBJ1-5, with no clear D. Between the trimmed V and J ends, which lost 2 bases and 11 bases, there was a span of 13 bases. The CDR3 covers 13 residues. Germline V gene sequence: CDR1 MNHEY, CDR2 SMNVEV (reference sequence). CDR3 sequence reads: CASSLRGFRSQHF. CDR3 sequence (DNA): TGTGCCAGCAGTTTACGGGGTTTTCGATCCCAGCATTTT.

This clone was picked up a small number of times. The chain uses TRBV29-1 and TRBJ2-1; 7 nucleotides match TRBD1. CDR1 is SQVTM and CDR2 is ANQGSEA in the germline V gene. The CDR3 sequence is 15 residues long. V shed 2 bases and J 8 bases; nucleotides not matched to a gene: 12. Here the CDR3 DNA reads TGCAGCGTTGAACGCTCCGGGACAGAGGGCGATGAGCAGTTCTTC. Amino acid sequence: CSVERSGTEGDEQFF.

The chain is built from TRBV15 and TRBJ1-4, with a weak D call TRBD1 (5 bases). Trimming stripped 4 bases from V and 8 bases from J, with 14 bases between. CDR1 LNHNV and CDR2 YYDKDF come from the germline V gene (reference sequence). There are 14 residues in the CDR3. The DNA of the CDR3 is TGTGCCACCAGCACTCCAGGGAGGGTCGAAAAACTGTTTTTT. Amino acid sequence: CATSTPGRVEKLFF.

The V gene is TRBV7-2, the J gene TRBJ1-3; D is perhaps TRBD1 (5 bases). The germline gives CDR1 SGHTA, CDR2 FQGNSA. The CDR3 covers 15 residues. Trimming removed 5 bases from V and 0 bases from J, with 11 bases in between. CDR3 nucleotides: TGTGCCAGCAGCAGCGACAGCCGCTCTGGAAACACCATATATTTT. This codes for CASSSDSRSGNTIYF. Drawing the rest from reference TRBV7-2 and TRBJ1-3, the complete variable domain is GAGVSQSPSNKVTEKGKDVELRCDPISGHTALYWYRQSLGQGLEFLIYFQGNSAPDKSGLPSDRFSAERTGGSVSTLTIQRTQQEDSAVYLCASSSDSRSGNTIYFGEGSWLTVV.

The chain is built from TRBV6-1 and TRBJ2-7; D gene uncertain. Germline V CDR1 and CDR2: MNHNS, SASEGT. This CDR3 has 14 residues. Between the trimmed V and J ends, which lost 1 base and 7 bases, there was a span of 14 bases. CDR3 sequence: CASSEVRIALEQYF. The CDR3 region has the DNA TGTGCCAGCAGTGAAGTCCGTATTGCGTTGGAGCAGTACTTC.

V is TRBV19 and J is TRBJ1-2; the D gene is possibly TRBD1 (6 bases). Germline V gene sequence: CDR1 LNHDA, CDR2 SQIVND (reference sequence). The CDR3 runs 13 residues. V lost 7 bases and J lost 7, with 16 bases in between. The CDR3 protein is CASMPTGLLGYTF. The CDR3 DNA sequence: TGTGCCAGTATGCCCACAGGGCTCCTTGGCTACACCTTC.

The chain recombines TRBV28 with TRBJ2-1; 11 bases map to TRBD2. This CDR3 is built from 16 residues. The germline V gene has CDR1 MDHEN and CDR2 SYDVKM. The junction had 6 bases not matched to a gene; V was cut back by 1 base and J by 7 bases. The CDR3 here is CASSLYHPSGGNEQFF. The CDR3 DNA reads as TGTGCCAGCAGTTTATATCACCCTAGCGGGGGGAATGAGCAGTTCTTC.

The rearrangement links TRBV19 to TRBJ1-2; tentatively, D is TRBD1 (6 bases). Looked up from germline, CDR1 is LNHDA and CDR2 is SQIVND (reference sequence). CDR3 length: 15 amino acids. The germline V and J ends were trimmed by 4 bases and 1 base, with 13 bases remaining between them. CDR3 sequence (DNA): TGTGCCAGTAGTACAGGGGAATCCTTTAACTATGGCTACACCTTC. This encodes CASSTGESFNYGYTF.

The CDR3 sequence: CASSWEGTEAFF. CDR3 coding DNA: TGCGCCAGCAGCTGGGAGGGGACTGAAGCTTTCTTT. The J gene is TRBJ1-1, the V gene TRBV5-1; possibly TRBD1 for D (5 bases). The CDR3 has 12 residues. Germline values: CDR1 SGHRS, CDR2 YFSETQ. V was clipped by 3 bases and J by 5 bases, with 8 bases between them.

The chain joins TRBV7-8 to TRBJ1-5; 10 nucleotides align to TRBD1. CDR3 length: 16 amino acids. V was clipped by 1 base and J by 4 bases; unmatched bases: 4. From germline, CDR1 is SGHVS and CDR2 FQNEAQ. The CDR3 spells CASSLGPGQGNQPQHF. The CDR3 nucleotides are TGTGCCAGCAGCTTAGGTCCGGGACAGGGGAATCAGCCCCAGCATTTT.

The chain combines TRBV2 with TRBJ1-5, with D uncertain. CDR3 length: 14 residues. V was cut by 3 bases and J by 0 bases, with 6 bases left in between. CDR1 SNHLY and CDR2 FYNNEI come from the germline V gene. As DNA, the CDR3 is TGTGCCAGCAGTGACAGTAATAGCAATCAGCCCCAGCATTTT. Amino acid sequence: CASSDSNSNQPQHF.

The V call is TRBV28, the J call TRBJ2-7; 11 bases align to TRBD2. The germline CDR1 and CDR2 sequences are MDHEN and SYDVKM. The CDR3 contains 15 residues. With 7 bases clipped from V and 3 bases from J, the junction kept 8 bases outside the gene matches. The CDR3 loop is CASIRTSGSNYEQYF. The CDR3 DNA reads TGTGCCAGCATTCGAACTAGCGGGAGTAACTACGAGCAGTACTTC.

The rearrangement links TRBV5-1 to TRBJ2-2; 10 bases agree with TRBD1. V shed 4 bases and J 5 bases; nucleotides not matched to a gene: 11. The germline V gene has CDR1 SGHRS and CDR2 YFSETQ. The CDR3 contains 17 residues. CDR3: CASSLLAGTGETGELFF. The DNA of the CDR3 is TGCGCCAGCAGCCTCCTCGCAGGGACAGGGGAGACCGGGGAGCTGTTTTTT.

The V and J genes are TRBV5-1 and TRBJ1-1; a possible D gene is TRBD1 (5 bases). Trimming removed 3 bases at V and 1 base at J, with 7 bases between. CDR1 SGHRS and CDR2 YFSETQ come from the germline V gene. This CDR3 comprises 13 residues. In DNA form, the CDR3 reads TGCGCCAGCAGCTGGGGCGGGAACACTGAAGCTTTCTTT. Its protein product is CASSWGGNTEAFF.

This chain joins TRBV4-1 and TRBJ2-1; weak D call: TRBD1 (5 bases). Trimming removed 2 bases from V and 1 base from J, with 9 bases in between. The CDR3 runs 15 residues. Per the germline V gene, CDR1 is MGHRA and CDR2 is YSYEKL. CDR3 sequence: CASSQFQGSYNEQFF. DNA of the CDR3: TGCGCCAGCAGCCAATTCCAGGGTTCCTACAATGAGCAGTTCTTC.